This TCR beta chain was recovered during a study of blood T cells in healthy people across ages (dated by TCRdb to between 2014 and 2017). Concerning the study at large: In model experiments, template switching captured about one uniquely barcoded TCR beta cDNA molecule for every two T cells. For two donors (one aged 18 to 30 and one aged 80 or older), the study analyzed two additional independent replicas of 1 million unique cDNA reads from the same blood draw. To avoid experimental bias, donors of different ages were distributed randomly across sequencing lanes. The donors were divided into four age groups: young (average approximately 15 years), middle-aged (approximately 41), aged (about 62) and long-lived (82). The study measured age-related changes in TCR beta repertoire diversity using deep sequencing normalized with unique cDNA molecular identifiers. The research as a whole found: Because profiling used bulk unsorted PBMCs, naive and antigen-experienced compartments could not be compared conclusively. Observed TCR beta diversity per million T cells fell roughly linearly with age, and a significant reduction was already apparent by age about 43. Donor CMV infection status was unknown, potentially confounding age-related changes in expanded clonotypes. Estimates of total diversity based on one million sequenced T cells were considered lower bounds and underestimates. There was a strong correlation between observed TCR beta diversity and the percentage of naive T cells measured by flow cytometry. Compared with the aged group, the long-lived group had more naive CD4+ T cells, fewer expanded clones and increased TCR diversity, suggesting age selection.

Donors were approximately 42 systemically healthy Caucasian individuals from Russia aged roughly 6 to 95 years. Ten milliliters of peripheral blood were drawn from each donor into EDTA-treated Vacutainer tubes. PBMCs were isolated by Ficoll-Paque density-gradient centrifugation, with at least 6.5 million obtained per sample. Total RNA was extracted from PBMCs with Trizol reagent, with at least 5 micrograms obtained per sample. For every donor, flow cytometry on a PBMC aliquot measured the percentage of naive CD45RAhigh/CD27high T cells. The library was made by 5' RACE. Instrument on record: Illumina HiSeq 2500. A second PCR of about 7 to 12 cycles was run with a J-beta primer mix and a sample-barcoded 5' primer. Each TCR beta cDNA molecule received a unique molecular identifier from a template-switch 5' adaptor carrying 12 random nucleotides. Each sample yielded at least 2.5 million CDR3-containing paired-end reads. All of the RNA was converted into first-strand cDNA using the Mint cDNA synthesis kit, with a TRBC-specific oligonucleotide serving as the primer. After uracil-DNA glycosylase treatment, a first 18-cycle PCR used universal primers M1SS and BC2_uni_R on all cDNA. The paper's data handling went like this. Normalization of each sample was performed by random selection of 1 million high-quality reads, each carrying a distinct molecular identifier. Reads with shared molecular identifiers were discarded instead of being binned into consensus sequences. CDR3 identification, clonotype clustering and error correction used MiTCR with a Q25 quality threshold and the strictest error-elimination algorithm. A nonparametric unseen species model with Euler transformation was used to estimate a lower bound on total TCR beta diversity. The public reads were reanalyzed by TCRdb: fastp trimming at Q25, MiXCR alignment, in-frame beta chains only. Here each entry gathers all rows of one CDR3 protein and keeps the most common genes and DNA. What appears here as the V and J calls and clone size reflects TCRdb's work, not the paper's. The sample records about 1.6 million distinct CDR3 sequences, roughly 30% of which are singletons. The ten largest clones represent about 11% of the sample.

Inclusive of the bounding cysteine and phenylalanine, the CDR3 is 13 residues long. The kept DNA is CDR3 alone, 39 bases in frame from the first base. The germline V gene (reference sequence) supplies CDR1 DFQATT and CDR2 SNEGSKA. As regards this clonotype: Its cognate antigen has yet to be identified. The junction shows a germline mismatch at one end, possibly a read error.

Sequences were obtained from blood. Here the chain combines TRBV20-1 and TRBJ2-4, with no D gene named confidently. The origin of this receptor is a woman in her twenties or thirties in good health. The CDR3: CGAAGFAGNIQYF. The DNA sequence follows: TGCGGTGCTGCCGGATTCGCTGGGAACATTCAGTACTTC.